This T cell receptor beta chain originates from a study of T cells after somatic rescue of genetic block. TCRdb's copy holds only in-frame clones and misses some; the assay was immunoSEQ multiplex PCR. Here the sample spans about 12,000 clones, 73% being singletons. The CDR3 spans 13 residues. Between the trimmed V and J ends, which lost 2 bases and 3 bases, there was a span of 7 bases. The germline gives CDR1 MDHEN, CDR2 SYDVKM. This sequence was found in a boy aged 5-17 years. The sample consisted of peripheral blood mononuclear cells (PBMCs). This rearrangement joins TRBV28 to TRBJ1-2; D may be TRBD1 (6 bases). The DNA of the CDR3 is TGTGCCAGCAGTTTAGGGGGCCACTATGGCTACACCTTC. Its protein is CASSLGGHYGYTF.